This TCR beta chain was obtained from a study of PD-1 blockade in mismatch repair-deficient tumors. Across the study: All were previously treated, progressing patients with 12 mismatch repair-deficient cancer types. Study-wide results and caveats: After pembrolizumab, tumor-resident clones rose rapidly, then generally contracted before radiologic responses.

Regarding this clone: Its antigen is undetermined.

CDR3 length equals 16 residues. V was pared by 0 bases and J by 1 base, with 10 bases between. In germline, CDR1 is LGHNA, CDR2 YSLEER. All patients were mismatch repair deficient, assessed by either PCR or immunohistochemistry. TCRs were sequenced from a few patients responding to pembrolizumab. Some clones are missing from TCRdb's copy, which holds only in-frame ones; the method was immunoSEQ multiplex PCR. The sample yields about 100,000 clones, approximately 83% seen once. The source was peripheral blood, collected approximately 35 weeks after starting pembrolizumab. The rearrangement joins TRBV4-3 to TRBJ2-4; D not certain. This TCR derives from an adult with mismatch repair-deficient cancer. The chain's CDR3 is CASSQDPGLAKNIQYF. The CDR3 coding sequence is TGCGCCAGCAGCCAAGATCCGGGTTTGGCCAAAAACATTCAGTACTTC.